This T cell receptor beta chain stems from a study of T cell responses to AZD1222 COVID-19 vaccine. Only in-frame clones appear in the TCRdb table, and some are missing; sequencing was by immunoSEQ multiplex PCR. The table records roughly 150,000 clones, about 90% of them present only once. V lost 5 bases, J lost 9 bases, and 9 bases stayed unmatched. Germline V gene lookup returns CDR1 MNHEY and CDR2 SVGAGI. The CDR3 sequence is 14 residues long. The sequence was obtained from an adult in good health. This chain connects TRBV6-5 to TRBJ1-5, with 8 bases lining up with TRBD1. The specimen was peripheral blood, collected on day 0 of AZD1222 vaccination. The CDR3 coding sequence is TGTGCCAGCAGTCAGGGACAGGTTTCATCGCCCCAGCATTTT. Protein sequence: CASSQGQVSSPQHF.